The 9 T cell receptor beta chains below all came from one sample that was sequenced in a study of response to subunit inactivated influenza vaccine. MiXCR, applied by TCRdb to the RT-PCR reads, yields one record per CDR3 protein. The profile shows 800,000 to 1,000,000 distinct CDR3 sequences, 21% of them singletons. Sequences were derived from PBMCs from blood, sampled roughly 5 days after vaccination. The receptors were sampled from a man between 50 and 59 years old who received an inactivated influenza vaccine.

For the CDR3, the DNA is TGTGCCAGCGGTCCTCAGGGGAACTACGAGCAGTACTTC. Translated: CASGPQGNYEQYF. This chain connects TRBV3-1 to TRBJ2-7; maybe TRBD1 (6 bases). The V and J ends lost 8 bases and 3 bases respectively, with 14 bases between them. Germline CDR1 is LGHDT and CDR2 is YNNKEL (reference sequence). The CDR3 has 13 amino acids.

This clonotype was seen a handful of times. This chain joins TRBV20-1 and TRBJ2-3, with 8 bases matching TRBD2. CDR3 length: 14 amino acids. V dropped 6 bases and J dropped 1; count of bases not matched to a gene: 6. Germline CDR1 DFQATT, CDR2 SNEGSKA (reference sequence). The CDR3 here is CSAGGRTRTDTQYF. The CDR3 region has the DNA TGCAGTGCCGGCGGGAGGACTCGCACAGATACGCAGTATTTT.

CDR3: CACSSDPGTEAFF. In nucleotides, the CDR3 is TGTGCCTGCTCCTCGGACCCGGGCACTGAAGCTTTCTTT. This rearrangement joins TRBV30 to TRBJ1-1; no firm D call. The CDR3 covers 13 residues. V was clipped by 6 bases and J by 4 bases, with 15 bases between them. Germline CDR1 and CDR2: GTSNPN and SVGIG (reference sequence).

This clonotype was counted a few times. The J gene is TRBJ1-1, the V gene TRBV10-3, with D uncertain. The CDR3 extends over 13 amino acids. V was cut by 7 bases and J by 1 base, with 10 bases left in between. CDR1 is ENHRY, CDR2 SYGVKD, per germline. The CDR3 protein is CAITLAPNTEAFF. The CDR3 region has the DNA TGTGCCATCACTTTAGCCCCGAACACTGAAGCTTTCTTT.

This chain connects TRBV4-2 to TRBJ2-7; 12 bases align to TRBD2. The CDR3 contains 16 residues. The junction had 5 bases not matched to a gene; V was cut back by 3 bases and J by 2 bases. Germline V gene sequence: CDR1 LGHNA, CDR2 YNFKEQ. The CDR3 spells CASSQDSSGRAYEQYF. The CDR3 DNA follows: TGTGCCAGCAGCCAGGACTCTAGCGGGAGGGCCTACGAGCAGTACTTC.

The V gene is TRBV7-8, the J gene TRBJ2-7; TRBD1 is a possible D gene (5 bases). Trimming left V 3 bases short and J 5 bases short, with 11 bases between. The CDR3 extends over 13 amino acids. Germline assignment: CDR1 SGHVS and CDR2 FQNEAQ. The CDR3 bases are TGTGCCAGCAGCTTCAGAGGCAGGGACGAGCAGTACTTC. Its translation: CASSFRGRDEQYF.

The V and J genes are TRBV12-3 or TRBV12-4 and TRBJ2-1, with D possibly being TRBD2 (6 bases). V was shortened by 7 bases and J by 4 bases, with 14 bases between the two germline ends. CDR3 length equals 14 residues. Here the CDR3 reads CASIAGRGYNEQFF. The CDR3 coding sequence is TGTGCCAGCATCGCCGGCCGGGGGTACAATGAGCAGTTCTTC.

This clonotype was seen only a few times. The V and J genes are TRBV20-1 and TRBJ2-7; maybe TRBD2 (7 bases). Between the trimmed V and J ends, which lost 5 bases and 6 bases, there was a span of 23 bases. The CDR3 sequence is 15 residues long. Germline V gene lookup returns CDR1 DFQATT and CDR2 SNEGSKA (reference sequence). DNA of the CDR3: TGCAGTGCTTCCCCCACCGCGGGGGCAAGTTTCGAGCAGTACTTC. It specifies CSASPTAGASFEQYF.

The J gene is TRBJ1-4, the V gene TRBV12-3 or TRBV12-4; a possible D gene is TRBD1 (6 bases). Trimming took 5 bases from V and 8 from J, leaving 15 bases between them. This CDR3 region has 14 residues. CDR3 residues: CASSPGAREEKLFF. CDR3 DNA: TGTGCCAGCAGTCCAGGGGCTCGAGAAGAAAAACTGTTTTTT.